The next 10 T cell receptor beta chains were all read from a single sample in a study of blood T cell repertoires in COVID-19. This table comes from immunoSEQ multiplex PCR, and its TCRdb copy is limited to in-frame clones, with some not included. The table has more than 95,000 clones, 65% to 85% seen once. The sequencing input was peripheral blood. These receptors were collected from a man aged 25-45 years with COVID-19, enrolled during active disease.

The sample holds one count of this clone. The V gene is TRBV6-5, the J gene TRBJ1-2, with a weak D call TRBD1 (6 bases). CDR3 length equals 13 residues. Trimming left V 3 bases short and J 7 bases short, with 12 bases between. Germline-derived CDR1 and CDR2 are MNHEY and SVGAGI. CDR3 sequence reads: CASSYGSGAGYTF. The CDR3 DNA sequence: TGTGCCAGCAGTTATGGGTCAGGGGCTGGCTACACCTTC.

This rearrangement joins TRBV11-3 to TRBJ2-3, with D possibly being TRBD1 (5 bases). Germline V gene lookup returns CDR1 SGHNT and CDR2 YENEEA. Between the trimmed V and J ends, which lost 1 base and 0 bases, there was a span of 5 bases. This CDR3 contains 14 residues. This CDR3 reads CASSLAGSTDTQYF. In DNA, the CDR3 is TGTGCCAGCAGCTTAGCAGGGAGCACAGATACGCAGTATTTT. The variable domain in full, completed from reference TRBV11-3 and TRBJ2-3, reads EAGVVQSPRYKIIEKKQPVAFWCNPISGHNTLYWYLQNLGQGPELLIRYENEEAVDDSQLPKDRFSAERLKGVDSTLKIQPAELGDSAVYLCASSLAGSTDTQYFGPGTRLTVL.

The CDR3 DNA sequence: TGTGCCAGCAGTGACGGTAGGGGGTATAATGAAAAACTGTTTTTT. It specifies CASSDGRGYNEKLFF. The chain uses TRBV25-1 and TRBJ1-4, with D perhaps TRBD1 (6 bases). The V gene lost 3 bases and the J gene lost 4 bases, with 12 bases spanning the gap. This CDR3 is built from 15 residues. CDR1 and CDR2 (germline): MGHDK, SYGVNS.

This clone was counted a single time. This chain joins TRBV7-2 and TRBJ1-6, with 7 bases that match TRBD1. Germline CDR1 is SGHTA and CDR2 is FQGNSA. The ends lost 3 bases at V and 7 bases at J; junction bases unmatched: 9. The CDR3 length is 16 residues. This CDR3 is CASSLQRTGGNSPLHF. In nucleotides, the CDR3 is TGTGCCAGCAGCTTGCAGCGGACAGGTGGGAATTCACCCCTCCACTTT.

The chain couples TRBV7-2 to TRBJ2-7; 10 bases line up with TRBD2. This CDR3 has 15 amino acids. Trimming took 4 bases from V and 6 from J; bases not matched to a gene: 9. The germline CDR1 and CDR2 sequences are SGHTA and FQGNSA. CDR3 nucleotide sequence: TGTGCCAGCAGCTCCTACTTAGCGGGGGGTCGCGAGCAGTACTTC. Its translation: CASSSYLAGGREQYF.

The genes are TRBV6-2 or TRBV6-3 and TRBJ1-2; 7 bases map to TRBD1. Losses at the gene ends were 6 bases for V and 4 bases for J; bases not matched to a gene: 8. CDR1 and CDR2 (germline): MNHEY, SVGEGT. This CDR3 has 14 residues. The CDR3 region has the DNA TGTGCCAGCAGCTTCGACAGGGCCCTCTATGGCTACACCTTC. Translated: CASSFDRALYGYTF.

This chain connects TRBV7-9 to TRBJ1-5; a weak D match, TRBD1 (6 bases). This CDR3 region has 14 residues. Trimming took 5 bases from V and 6 from J, leaving 14 bases between them. The germline V gene encodes CDR1 SEHNR and CDR2 FQNEAQ (reference sequence). In nucleotides, the CDR3 is TGTGCCAGCAGCGGGGCAGGGGCCGGTCAGCCCCAGCATTTT. Translation: CASSGAGAGQPQHF.

The chain carries TRBV14 and TRBJ2-7; TRBD1 aligns across 7 bases. This CDR3 spans 14 amino acids. From germline, CDR1 is SGHDN and CDR2 FVKESK. Trimming cost V 0 bases and J 5 bases; bases outside gene matches: 4. DNA of the CDR3: TGTGCCAGCAGCCAAGAAGACAGGGACCACGAGCAGTACTTC. Translated, it gives CASSQEDRDHEQYF.

The CDR3 bases are TGTGCCAGCAGCTTATTTCTAGCGGGAGACGACGAGCAGTACTTC. Residues: CASSLFLAGDDEQYF. The chain uses TRBV11-2 and TRBJ2-7; 10 nucleotides agree with TRBD2. Trimming took 2 bases from V and 5 from J; bases not matched to a gene: 6. Germline loops: CDR1 SGHAT, CDR2 FQNNGV. The CDR3 totals 15 residues. Based on the CDR3 plus reference TRBV11-2 and TRBJ2-7, the full variable domain is EAGVAQSPRYKIIEKRQSVAFWCNPISGHATLYWYQQILGQGPKLLIQFQNNGVVDDSQLPKDRFSAERLKGVDSTLKIQPAKLEDSAVYLCASSLFLAGDDEQYFGPGTRLTVT.

V and J are TRBV19 and TRBJ2-7; 7 nucleotides line up with TRBD1. Trimming cost V 5 bases and J 2 bases; bases outside gene matches: 9. This CDR3 is 15 amino acids long. Germline V gives CDR1 LNHDA, CDR2 SQIVND (reference sequence). CDR3 DNA: TGTGCCAGTAGTCGGCGACCAGGGGGAACCTACGAGCAGTACTTC. It translates to CASSRRPGGTYEQYF.